The 23 T cell receptor beta chains in this list originate from one sample, sequenced in a study of blood T cells in healthy people across ages. It was with a sample-barcoded 5' primer and a J-beta primer mix that a second PCR of roughly 7 to 12 cycles was run. TCRdb re-derived calls from the 5' RACE reads in MiXCR, one entry per CDR3 protein. Here the sample spans around 1,900,000 distinct CDR3 sequences, approximately 40% being singletons. Sample: blood. These receptors were collected from a human donor in good health.

This clonotype was recorded a few times. A much larger clone sits a single nucleotide away, making a read error possible. The chain uses TRBV27 and TRBJ2-1; possible D gene TRBD2, 5 bases. This CDR3 has 15 residues. CDR1 is MNHEY, CDR2 SMNVEV, per germline (reference sequence). The V end was cut by 6 bases, the J end by 9 bases, with 21 bases between. CDR3: CASSLKGRGWGEQFF. The CDR3 DNA is TGTGCCAGCAGCCTAAAGGGAAGAGGGTGGGGTGAGCAGTTCTTC.

This clonotype was observed a handful of times. V gene TRBV7-2 combines with J gene TRBJ2-1, with D perhaps TRBD1 or TRBD2 (5 bases each). The CDR3 is 16 amino acids. CDR1 SGHTA and CDR2 FQGNSA come from the germline V gene. V was cut by 6 bases and J by 3 bases, with 18 bases left in between. CDR3 sequence: CASRPSMGESYNEQFF. As DNA, the CDR3 is TGTGCCAGCAGGCCAAGCATGGGGGAGAGCTACAATGAGCAGTTCTTC.

A note on this clonotype: One end of the junction fails to match germline, which may point to a read error. The chain couples TRBV29-1 to TRBJ2-1; 8 bases are shared with TRBD2. CDR1 SQVTM and CDR2 ANQGSEA come from the germline V gene. The length of the CDR3 is 13 residues. CDR3 amino acids: CKVFSGVNNERFF. DNA of the CDR3: TGCAAAGTCTTTAGCGGGGTAAACAATGAGCGGTTCTTC.

As regards this clonotype: This is likely a read error, given that the CDR3 carries no conserved phenylalanine or tryptophan at its end. The gene calls are TRBV20-1 and TRBJ1-5, with a possible D match to TRBD1 (5 bases). Germline V gene data show CDR1 as DFQATT and CDR2 as SNEGSKA (reference sequence). This CDR3 has 18 residues. Trimming pared 0 bases from V and 0 bases from J, leaving 18 bases between. CDR3 residues: CSARDLKQVFYSNQPQHV. CDR3 in DNA: TGCAGTGCTAGAGATCTAAAACAGGTGTTTTATAGCAATCAGCCCCAGCATGTT.

This clonotype was seen a few times. One end of the junction varies from germline; a read error may be responsible. CDR3: CANSLGYGYTF. CDR3 coding DNA: TGTGCCAACAGCTTGGGTTACGGCTACACCTTC. V and J are TRBV7-9 and TRBJ1-2; D is ambiguous. Germline V CDR1 and CDR2: SEHNR, FQNEAQ (reference sequence). The CDR3 extends over 11 amino acids.

There are a few counts of this clonotype. The chain employs TRBV12-3 or TRBV12-4 and TRBJ2-7, with 8 bases matching TRBD1. After removal of 3 bases from V and 3 bases from J, the junction contained 4 bases not matched to a gene. The CDR3 has 14 amino acids. The CDR3 is CASSFGDRLYEQYF. The CDR3 nucleotides are TGTGCCAGCAGTTTCGGGGACAGGCTCTACGAGCAGTACTTC.

This rearrangement joins TRBV6-6 to TRBJ1-5; D possibly corresponds to TRBD1 (5 bases). This CDR3 region has 14 residues. Germline CDR1 is MNHNY and CDR2 is SVGAGI (reference sequence). Trimming shortened V by 4 bases and J by 7 bases, and 14 bases separated the two germline ends. CDR3 sequence: CASSWGEEWQPQHF. The CDR3 nucleotides read TGTGCCAGCAGTTGGGGGGAAGAGTGGCAGCCCCAGCATTTT.

This clonotype was detected only a few times. The V call is TRBV7-2, the J call TRBJ2-7; a weak D match, TRBD2 (6 bases). CDR1 SGHTA and CDR2 FQGNSA come from the germline V gene. The V gene lost 3 bases and the J gene lost 3 bases, with 12 bases spanning the gap. CDR3 length: 14 residues. In DNA form, the CDR3 reads TGTGCCAGCAGCTTGGCTAGCGTGGGCTACGAGCAGTACTTC. Translating it yields CASSLASVGYEQYF.

V usage is TRBV4-1 and J usage is TRBJ2-3, with D uncertain. Trimming took off 7 bases at V and 1 base at J, with 12 bases between the two ends. The germline V gene encodes CDR1 MGHRA and CDR2 YSYEKL. This CDR3 contains 14 residues. The CDR3 is CASIPYPGTDTQYF. As DNA, the CDR3 is TGCGCCAGCATCCCCTATCCCGGCACAGATACGCAGTATTTT.

This clonotype was observed a few times. The chain recombines TRBV12-3 or TRBV12-4 with TRBJ2-1, with TRBD2 identical over 9 bases. Trimming cost V 5 bases and J 6 bases; bases outside gene matches: 11. This CDR3 comprises 16 residues. This CDR3 is CASSKTGGGAPNEQFF. The CDR3 nucleotides read TGTGCCAGCAGTAAAACGGGCGGGGGGGCCCCCAATGAGCAGTTCTTC.

The chain recombines TRBV7-8 with TRBJ2-1; D gene uncertain. V was shortened by 5 bases and J by 6 bases, with 14 bases between the two germline ends. CDR3 length equals 14 residues. Per germline, CDR1 SGHVS and CDR2 FQNEAQ. CDR3 nucleotides: TGTGCCAGCAGCCACGGGTGGGCACGCAATGAGCAGTTCTTC. It encodes CASSHGWARNEQFF.

The genes are TRBV7-2 and TRBJ2-3; 14 nucleotides match TRBD2. In germline, CDR1 is SGHTA, CDR2 FQGNSA. V gave up 3 bases and J gave up 2 bases; unmatched junction bases: 4. The CDR3 has 17 residues. The CDR3 DNA sequence: TGTGCCAGCAGCTTTGGACTAGCGGGGGGCCTCACAGATACGCAGTATTTT. This codes for CASSFGLAGGLTDTQYF. Based on the CDR3 plus reference TRBV7-2 and TRBJ2-3, the full variable domain is GAGVSQSPSNKVTEKGKDVELRCDPISGHTALYWYRQSLGQGLEFLIYFQGNSAPDKSGLPSDRFSAERTGGSVSTLTIQRTQQEDSAVYLCASSFGLAGGLTDTQYFGPGTRLTVL.

This sequence joins TRBV5-1 and TRBJ2-3, with TRBD2 matching over 12 bases. The germline V gene encodes CDR1 SGHRS and CDR2 YFSETQ. V trimming: 7 bases; J trimming: 3 bases; junction bases outside the gene matches: 9. The CDR3 sequence is 16 residues long. CDR3 protein: CASGPGLAGTTDTQYF. Here the CDR3 DNA reads TGCGCCAGCGGACCCGGACTAGCGGGGACAACAGATACGCAGTATTTT.

A few counts support this clonotype. The CDR3 protein is CSGARTGPNEQFF. DNA for the CDR3: TGCAGCGGTGCCCGGACAGGGCCCAATGAGCAGTTCTTC. The rearrangement links TRBV29-1 to TRBJ2-1; TRBD1 matches 8 bases. J lost 6 bases, V lost 7 bases, and 8 bases had no gene match. Germline CDR1 is SQVTM and CDR2 is ANQGSEA. The CDR3 totals 13 residues.

Remarks on this clonotype: Mismatch with germline at one junction end may stem from a read error. The rearrangement links TRBV6-1 to TRBJ2-2; possibly TRBD2 for D (5 bases). The CDR3 sequence is 14 residues long. Germline V CDR1 and CDR2: MNHNS, SASEGT. The CDR3 is CASSVDLGTGERFF. The CDR3 DNA reads as TGTGCCAGCAGTGTAGATCTGGGCACCGGGGAGCGGTTTTTT.

This clonotype was counted between two and nine times. The rearrangement links TRBV7-2 to TRBJ2-5; D is possibly TRBD1 (6 bases). Germline values: CDR1 SGHTA, CDR2 FQGNSA. Trimming took 8 bases from V and 2 from J, leaving 9 bases between them. The CDR3 sequence is 12 residues long. In DNA, the CDR3 is TGTGCCAGCCGGCAGGGGCAAGAGACCCAGTACTTC. It encodes CASRQGQETQYF.

This chain joins TRBV6-2 or TRBV6-3 and TRBJ2-7; D may be TRBD1 (5 bases). This CDR3 has 13 amino acids. The V end lost 4 bases, the J end lost 5 bases, and 12 bases lay between the germline ends. The germline gives CDR1 MNHEY, CDR2 SVGEGT. The CDR3 region is CASSWLPRDEQYF. The CDR3 DNA reads TGTGCCAGCAGTTGGCTGCCCAGGGACGAGCAGTACTTC.

This clonotype occurred many times. The V gene is TRBV29-1, the J gene TRBJ2-3; the D call may be TRBD1 or TRBD2 (6 bases each). Germline assignment: CDR1 SQVTM and CDR2 ANQGSEA. V was shortened by 4 bases and J by 3 bases, with 17 bases between the two germline ends. This CDR3 has 15 amino acids. CDR3 nucleotides: TGCAGCGTTGTGGGAGTGGGGGGCGGAACAGATACGCAGTATTTT. Translation: CSVVGVGGGTDTQYF.

V is TRBV4-3 and J is TRBJ2-7, with D perhaps assigned TRBD1 or TRBD2 (6 bases each). The CDR3 sequence is 15 residues long. Trimming shortened V by 0 bases and J by 4 bases, and 13 bases separated the two germline ends. The germline CDR1 and CDR2 sequences are LGHNA and YSLEER. Written as DNA, the CDR3 is TGCGCCAGCAGCCAAGATCCGGGGGCTAGATACGAGCAGTACTTC. Translating it yields CASSQDPGARYEQYF.

The V call is TRBV20-1, the J call TRBJ2-5, with unresolved D. V was clipped by 3 bases and J by 0 bases, with 11 bases between them. Per the germline V gene, CDR1 is DFQATT and CDR2 is SNEGSKA (reference sequence). This CDR3 is built from 14 residues. In nucleotides, the CDR3 is TGCAGTGCTAGGACAAGCATGTACCAAGAGACCCAGTACTTC. Residues: CSARTSMYQETQYF.

The genes are TRBV29-1 and TRBJ2-3; the D is unclear. The length of the CDR3 is 12 residues. Per the germline V gene, CDR1 is SQVTM and CDR2 is ANQGSEA. Trimming removed 7 bases at V and 6 bases at J, with 14 bases between. CDR3 amino acids: CSGRNSPDTQYF. The CDR3 DNA sequence: TGCAGCGGTCGTAACAGTCCCGATACGCAGTATTTT.

This clonotype came up many times. A read error may account for a junction end that differs from germline. V is TRBV5-1 and J is TRBJ2-7; D uncertain. The CDR3 is made up of 13 amino acids. Germline V gene data show CDR1 as SGHRS and CDR2 as YFSETQ. In nucleotides, the CDR3 is TGTGCCAGCAGCTTAGGCCTAGACTACGAGCAGTACTTC. Translated, it gives CASSLGLDYEQYF.

This sequence joins TRBV7-3 and TRBJ2-3, with TRBD2 identical over 8 bases. Per the germline V gene, CDR1 is SGHTA and CDR2 is FQGTGA. CDR3 length: 16 residues. The V gene end was trimmed by 5 bases and the J gene end by 1 base; junction bases not matched to a gene: 8. The CDR3 loop reads CASSPHGRGGTDTQYF. CDR3 DNA: TGTGCCAGCAGCCCCCATGGGCGGGGGGGCACAGATACGCAGTATTTT. Filled out from reference TRBV7-3 and TRBJ2-3, the complete variable domain reads GAGVSQTPSNKVTEKGKYVELRCDPISGHTALYWYRQSLGQGPEFLIYFQGTGAADDSGLPNDRFFAVRPEGSVSTLKIQRTERGDSAVYLCASSPHGRGGTDTQYFGPGTRLTVL.